The T cell receptor beta chain under discussion was sequenced for a study of T-cell reconstitution after alpha-beta-depleted transplantation in children. V shed 2 bases and J 3 bases; nucleotides not matched to a gene: 15. Germline CDR1 is SQVTM and CDR2 is ANQGSEA. The CDR3 sequence is 17 residues long. General observations from the study: Alpha-beta T cells about two months after transplant reportedly derived from several hundred expanded graft clones.

A few counts support this clonotype. Its antigen is currently unknown. TCRbeta library construction was performed incorporating unique molecular identifiers. MiXCR, run by TCRdb on the PCR reads, gives a single entry per CDR3 protein. The sample contains 750,000 to 950,000 distinct CDR3 sequences, 15% to 20% of which appear only once. This sequence was found in a male patient younger than 18 who had a stem cell transplant for acute lymphoblastic leukemia, so the T cells may come from the graft donor. The input for sequencing was PBMCs, mostly from graft donor cells, taken 360 days after TCRalphabeta/CD19-depleted stem cell transplant. The V and J genes are TRBV29-1 and TRBJ2-7; the match to TRBD2 covers 8 bases. CDR3 sequence: CSVEILSGSGPVYEQYF. The CDR3 nucleotides read TGCAGCGTTGAAATACTCAGCGGGAGTGGTCCAGTCTACGAGCAGTACTTC.